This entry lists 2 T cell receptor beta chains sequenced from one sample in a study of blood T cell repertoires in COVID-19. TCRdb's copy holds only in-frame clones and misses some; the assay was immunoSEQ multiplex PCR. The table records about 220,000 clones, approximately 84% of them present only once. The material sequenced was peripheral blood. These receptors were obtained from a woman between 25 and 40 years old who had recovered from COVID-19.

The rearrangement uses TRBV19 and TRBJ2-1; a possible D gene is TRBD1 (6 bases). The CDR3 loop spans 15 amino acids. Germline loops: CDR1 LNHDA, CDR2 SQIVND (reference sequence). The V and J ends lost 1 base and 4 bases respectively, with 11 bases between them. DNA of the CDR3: TGTGCCAGTAGTATAGGGACAGCCGGTTACAATGAGCAGTTCTTC. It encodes CASSIGTAGYNEQFF.

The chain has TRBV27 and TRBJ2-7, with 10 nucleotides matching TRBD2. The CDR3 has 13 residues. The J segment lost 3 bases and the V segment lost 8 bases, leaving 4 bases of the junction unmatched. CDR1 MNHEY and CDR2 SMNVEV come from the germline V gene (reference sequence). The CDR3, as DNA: TGTGCCAGCGGCCTAGCGGGAGTCTACGAGCAGTACTTC. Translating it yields CASGLAGVYEQYF.